This T cell receptor (beta chain) was documented in a study of control samples from healthy donors and cancer patients. The CDR3 runs 15 residues. In germline, CDR1 is MGHRA, CDR2 YSYEKL. V lost 1 base and J 4 bases, leaving 13 bases between the germline ends. Data came from immunoSEQ multiplex PCR; TCRdb stores just in-frame clones and leaves some out. The table includes just over 150,000 clones, approximately 93% detected once. The chain combines TRBV4-1 with TRBJ1-2; D ambiguous. This clonotype was obtained from a woman aged 40 to 50 in good health. Sequencing was done on a sample of blood. The chain's CDR3 is CASSQVPPAFYGYTF. CDR3 bases: TGCGCCAGCAGCCAAGTCCCCCCGGCCTTCTATGGCTACACCTTC.